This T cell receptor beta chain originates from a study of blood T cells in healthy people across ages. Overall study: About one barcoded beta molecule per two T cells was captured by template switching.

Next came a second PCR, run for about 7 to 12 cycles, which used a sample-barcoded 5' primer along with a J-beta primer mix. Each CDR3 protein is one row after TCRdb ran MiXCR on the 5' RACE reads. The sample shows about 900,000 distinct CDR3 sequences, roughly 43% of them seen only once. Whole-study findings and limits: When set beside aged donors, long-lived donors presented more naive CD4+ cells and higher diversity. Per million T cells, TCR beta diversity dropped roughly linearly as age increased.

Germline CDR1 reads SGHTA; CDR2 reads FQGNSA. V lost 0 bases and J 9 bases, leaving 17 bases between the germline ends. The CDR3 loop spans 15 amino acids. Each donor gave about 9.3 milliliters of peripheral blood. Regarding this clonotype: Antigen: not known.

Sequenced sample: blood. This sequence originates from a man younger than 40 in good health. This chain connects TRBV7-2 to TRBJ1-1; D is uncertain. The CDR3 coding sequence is TGTGCCAGCAGCTTAGCGCTCGAACCCGGAGAGAAAGCTTTCTTT. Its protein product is CASSLALEPGEKAFF.